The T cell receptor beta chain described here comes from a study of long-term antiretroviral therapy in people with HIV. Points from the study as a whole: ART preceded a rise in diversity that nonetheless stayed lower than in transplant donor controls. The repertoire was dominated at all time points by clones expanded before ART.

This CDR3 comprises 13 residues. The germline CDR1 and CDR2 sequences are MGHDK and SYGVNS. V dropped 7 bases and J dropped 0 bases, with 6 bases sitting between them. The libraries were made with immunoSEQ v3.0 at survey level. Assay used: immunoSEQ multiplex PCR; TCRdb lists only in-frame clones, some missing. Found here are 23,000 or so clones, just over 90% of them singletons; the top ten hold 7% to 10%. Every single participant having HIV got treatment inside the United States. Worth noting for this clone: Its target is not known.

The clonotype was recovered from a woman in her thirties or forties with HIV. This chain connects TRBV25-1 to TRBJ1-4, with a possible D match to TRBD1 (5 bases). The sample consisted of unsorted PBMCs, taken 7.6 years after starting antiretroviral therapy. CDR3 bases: TGTGCCAGCACGACAGCAACTAATGAAAAACTGTTTTTT. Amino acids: CASTTATNEKLFF.